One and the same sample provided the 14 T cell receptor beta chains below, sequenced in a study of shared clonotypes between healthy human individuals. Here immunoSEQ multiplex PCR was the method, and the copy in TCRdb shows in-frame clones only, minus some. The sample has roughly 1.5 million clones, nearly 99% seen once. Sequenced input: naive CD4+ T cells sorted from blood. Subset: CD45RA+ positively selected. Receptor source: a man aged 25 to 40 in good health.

CDR3 region: CASSVTGQGRNTIYF. DNA for the CDR3: TGTGCCAGCAGCGTAACGGGACAGGGACGAAACACCATATATTTT. The chain is built from TRBV9 and TRBJ1-3; 9 positions match TRBD1. Germline assignment: CDR1 SGDLS and CDR2 YYNGEE. Unmatched junction bases numbered 4, after V lost 1 base and J lost 5 bases. CDR3 length: 15 amino acids.

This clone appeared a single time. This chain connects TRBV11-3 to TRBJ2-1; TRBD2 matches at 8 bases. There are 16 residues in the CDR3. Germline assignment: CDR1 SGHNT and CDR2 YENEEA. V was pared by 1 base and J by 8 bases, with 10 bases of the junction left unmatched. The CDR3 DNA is TGTGCCAGCAGCTTAGGAAGGGGGACTAGTAATGATGAGCAGTTCTTC. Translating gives CASSLGRGTSNDEQFF.

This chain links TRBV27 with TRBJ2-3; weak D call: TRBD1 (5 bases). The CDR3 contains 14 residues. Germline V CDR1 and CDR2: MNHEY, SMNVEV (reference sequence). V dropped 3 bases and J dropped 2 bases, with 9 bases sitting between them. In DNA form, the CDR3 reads TGTGCCAGCAGTTTGGGGCACTCCACAGATACGCAGTATTTT. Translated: CASSLGHSTDTQYF.

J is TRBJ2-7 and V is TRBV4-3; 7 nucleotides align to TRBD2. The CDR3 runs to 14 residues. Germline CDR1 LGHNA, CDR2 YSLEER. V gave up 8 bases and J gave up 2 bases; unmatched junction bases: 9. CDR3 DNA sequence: TGCGCCAGCTCCCTAGCGGTACACACCTACGAGCAGTACTTC. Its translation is CASSLAVHTYEQYF.

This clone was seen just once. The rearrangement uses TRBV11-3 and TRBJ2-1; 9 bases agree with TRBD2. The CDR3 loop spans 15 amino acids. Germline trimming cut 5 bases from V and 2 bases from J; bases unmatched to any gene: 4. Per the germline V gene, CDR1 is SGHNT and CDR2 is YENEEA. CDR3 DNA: TGTGCCAGCAGCAAGACTAGCGGCACCTACAATGAGCAGTTCTTC. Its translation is CASSKTSGTYNEQFF.

The CDR3 DNA reads as TGTGCCAGCAGTTACTCGCGGCAGGCGGCGTCCTACGAGCAGTACTTC. Translated: CASSYSRQAASYEQYF. This rearrangement joins TRBV6-6 to TRBJ2-7; D gene uncertain. Between the trimmed V and J ends, which lost 0 bases and 1 base, there was a span of 13 bases. CDR1 MNHNY and CDR2 SVGAGI come from the germline V gene (reference sequence). The CDR3 is 16 residues long.

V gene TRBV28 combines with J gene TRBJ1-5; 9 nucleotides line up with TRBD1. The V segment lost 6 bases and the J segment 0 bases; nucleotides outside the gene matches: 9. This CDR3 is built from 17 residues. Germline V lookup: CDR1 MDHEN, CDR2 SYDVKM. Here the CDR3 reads CASSPHLGQGSNQPQHF. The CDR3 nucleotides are TGTGCCAGCAGCCCCCATTTGGGACAGGGTAGCAATCAGCCCCAGCATTTT. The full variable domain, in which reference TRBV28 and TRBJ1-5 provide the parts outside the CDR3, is DVKVTQSSRYLVKRTGEKVFLECVQDMDHENMFWYRQDPGLGLRLIYFSYDVKMKEKGDIPEGYSVSREKKERFSLILESASTNQTSMYLCASSPHLGQGSNQPQHFGDGTRLSIL.

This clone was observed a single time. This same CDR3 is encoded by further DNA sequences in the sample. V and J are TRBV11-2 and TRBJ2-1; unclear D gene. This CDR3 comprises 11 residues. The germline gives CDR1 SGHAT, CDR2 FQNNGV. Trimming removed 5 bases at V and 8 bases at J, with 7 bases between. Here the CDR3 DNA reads TGTGCCAGCAGCCTCCTCGATGAGCAGTTCTTC. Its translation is CASSLLDEQFF.

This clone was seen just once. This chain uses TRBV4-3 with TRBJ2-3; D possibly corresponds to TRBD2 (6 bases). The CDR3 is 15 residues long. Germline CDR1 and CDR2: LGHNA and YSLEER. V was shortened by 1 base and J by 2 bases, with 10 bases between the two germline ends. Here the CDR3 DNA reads TGCGCCAGCAGCCAAGGTAGCGGCTTCACAGATACGCAGTATTTT. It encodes CASSQGSGFTDTQYF.

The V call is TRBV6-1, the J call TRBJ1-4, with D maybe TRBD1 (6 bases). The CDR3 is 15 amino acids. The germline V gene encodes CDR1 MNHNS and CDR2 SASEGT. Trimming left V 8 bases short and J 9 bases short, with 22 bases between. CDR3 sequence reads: CASGVLAGDAKKLFF. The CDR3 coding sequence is TGTGCCAGCGGGGTATTGGCAGGGGACGCGAAAAAACTGTTTTTT.

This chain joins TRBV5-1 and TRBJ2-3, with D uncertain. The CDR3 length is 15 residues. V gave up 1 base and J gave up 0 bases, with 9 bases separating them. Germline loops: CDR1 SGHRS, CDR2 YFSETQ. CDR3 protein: CASSLPQPSTDTQYF. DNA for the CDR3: TGCGCCAGCAGCTTGCCCCAGCCTAGCACAGATACGCAGTATTTT.

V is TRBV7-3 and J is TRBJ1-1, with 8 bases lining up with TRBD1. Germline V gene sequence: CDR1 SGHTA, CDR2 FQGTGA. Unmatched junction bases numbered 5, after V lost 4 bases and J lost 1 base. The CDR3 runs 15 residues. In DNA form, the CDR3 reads TGTGCCAGCAGCTACGCAGGGGGCGGGAACACTGAAGCTTTCTTT. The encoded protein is CASSYAGGGNTEAFF.

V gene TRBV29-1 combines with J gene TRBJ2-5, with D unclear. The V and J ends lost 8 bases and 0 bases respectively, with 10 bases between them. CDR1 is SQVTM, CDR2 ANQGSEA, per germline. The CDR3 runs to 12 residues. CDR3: CSPTDYQETQYF. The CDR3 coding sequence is TGCAGCCCCACGGATTACCAAGAGACCCAGTACTTC. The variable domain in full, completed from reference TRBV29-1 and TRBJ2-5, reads SAVISQKPSRDICQRGTSLTIQCQVDSQVTMMFWYRQQPGQSLTLIATANQGSEATYESGFVIDKFPISRPNLTFSTLTVSNMSPEDSSIYLCSPTDYQETQYFGPGTRLLVL.

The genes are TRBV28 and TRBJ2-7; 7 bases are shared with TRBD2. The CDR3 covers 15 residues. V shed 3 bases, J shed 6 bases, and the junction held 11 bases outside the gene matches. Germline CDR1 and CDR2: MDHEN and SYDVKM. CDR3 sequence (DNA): TGTGCCAGCAGTTTGGAGTGGGAGGGGTTGATCGAGCAGTACTTC. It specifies CASSLEWEGLIEQYF.